The 7 T cell receptor beta chains in this list originate from one sample, sequenced in a study of T cells in Graves' hyperthyroidism and ophthalmopathy. It was RNA transcripts that yielded the amplified TCR beta CDR3 regions. With the HTBI primer set, the TCR CDR3 went through a first round of RT-PCR. TCRdb reprocessed the multiplex PCR reads via MiXCR and lists one record per CDR3 protein. Of roughly 750,000 distinct CDR3 sequences listed, about a sixth were seen once; the top ten hold around 7.7%. Input material: blood. The receptors here all came from a man aged 18 to 30 with Graves' hyperthyroidism.

This clonotype showed up many times. This chain joins TRBV6-2 or TRBV6-3 and TRBJ2-7; unclear D gene. CDR1 MNHEY and CDR2 SVGEGT come from the germline V gene. The germline V and J ends were trimmed by 3 bases and 5 bases, with 17 bases remaining between them. The CDR3 has 15 residues. CDR3 bases: TGTGCCAGCAGTTATTTGAACCGGCGGCTTCACGAGCAGTACTTC. Amino acid sequence: CASSYLNRRLHEQYF.

The chain joins TRBV11-2 to TRBJ2-1; D possibly corresponds to TRBD2 (6 bases). CDR1 is SGHAT and CDR2 is FQNNGV in the germline V gene. Trimming pared 6 bases from V and 8 bases from J, leaving 26 bases between. The CDR3 consists of 17 residues. CDR3 residues: CASSQFGGAVSGDEQFF. Here the CDR3 DNA reads TGTGCCAGCAGTCAATTTGGCGGGGCAGTAAGTGGCGATGAGCAGTTCTTC.

The chain is built from TRBV29-1 and TRBJ2-1; the D call may be TRBD1 or TRBD2 (6 bases each). Trimming cost V 6 bases and J 9 bases, with 15 bases left between them. The CDR3 runs to 12 residues. CDR1 SQVTM and CDR2 ANQGSEA come from the germline V gene. CDR3 nucleotides: TGCAGCGTGCTCTGGGGGGCAGGTGAGCAGTTCTTC. It yields the protein CSVLWGAGEQFF.

The CDR3 is CATSAPPGTRQGDEAFF. In DNA, the CDR3 is TGTGCCACCAGTGCTCCACCCGGGACGAGACAGGGGGATGAAGCTTTCTTT. The V gene is TRBV24-1, the J gene TRBJ1-1, with TRBD1 matching 9 bases. This CDR3 is built from 17 residues. V dropped 5 bases and J dropped 7; count of bases not matched to a gene: 16. In germline, CDR1 is KGHDR, CDR2 SFDVKD.

The chain joins TRBV4-1 to TRBJ2-1; unclear D gene. Trimming stripped 4 bases from V and 7 bases from J, with 14 bases between. The CDR3 length is 14 residues. Germline CDR1 and CDR2: MGHRA and YSYEKL. The CDR3 reads CASSPQLPRNEQFF. The CDR3 DNA reads as TGCGCCAGCAGCCCACAGTTGCCGAGAAATGAGCAGTTCTTC.

In this sample, this clonotype turned up a few times. The chain has TRBV2 and TRBJ2-5, with D unresolved. The V gene's germline CDR1 is SNHLY and CDR2 FYNNEI. V lost 7 bases, J lost 5 bases, and 8 bases lay in between. This CDR3 is built from 11 residues. The CDR3 nucleotides are TGTGCCAGCAACTACCTGGAGACCCAGTACTTC. Its protein is CASNYLETQYF.

This clonotype was detected ten times or more. The chain is built from TRBV7-6 and TRBJ2-3; 13 bases are shared with TRBD2. Germline CDR1 SGHVS, CDR2 FNYEAQ. J was trimmed by 2 bases and V by 5 bases; bases with no gene match: 7. The CDR3 totals 17 residues. The CDR3 here is CASSAGLAGAYTDTQYF. The CDR3 coding sequence is TGTGCCAGCAGCGCCGGACTAGCGGGAGCGTACACAGATACGCAGTATTTT.